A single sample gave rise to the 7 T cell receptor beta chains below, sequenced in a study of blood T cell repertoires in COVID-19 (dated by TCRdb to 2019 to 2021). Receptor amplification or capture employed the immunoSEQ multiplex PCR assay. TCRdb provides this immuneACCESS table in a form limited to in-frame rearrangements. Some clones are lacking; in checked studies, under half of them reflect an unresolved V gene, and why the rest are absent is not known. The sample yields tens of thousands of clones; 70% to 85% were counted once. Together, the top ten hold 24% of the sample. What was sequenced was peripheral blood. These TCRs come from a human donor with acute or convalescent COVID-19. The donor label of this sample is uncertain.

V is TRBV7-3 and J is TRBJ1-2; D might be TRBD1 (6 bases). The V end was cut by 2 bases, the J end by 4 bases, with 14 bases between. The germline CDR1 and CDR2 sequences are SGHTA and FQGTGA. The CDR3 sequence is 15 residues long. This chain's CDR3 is CASSLDSQGAYGYTF. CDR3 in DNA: TGTGCCAGCAGCTTAGATTCACAGGGAGCCTATGGCTACACCTTC.

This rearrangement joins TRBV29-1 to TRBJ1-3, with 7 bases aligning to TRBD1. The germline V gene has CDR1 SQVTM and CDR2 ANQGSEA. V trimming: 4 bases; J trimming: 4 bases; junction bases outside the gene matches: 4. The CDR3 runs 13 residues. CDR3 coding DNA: TGCAGCGTTGGGCAGGGACAGGGAAACACCATATATTTT. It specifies CSVGQGQGNTIYF. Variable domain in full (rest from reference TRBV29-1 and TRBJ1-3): SAVISQKPSRDICQRGTSLTIQCQVDSQVTMMFWYRQQPGQSLTLIATANQGSEATYESGFVIDKFPISRPNLTFSTLTVSNMSPEDSSIYLCSVGQGQGNTIYFGEGSWLTVV.

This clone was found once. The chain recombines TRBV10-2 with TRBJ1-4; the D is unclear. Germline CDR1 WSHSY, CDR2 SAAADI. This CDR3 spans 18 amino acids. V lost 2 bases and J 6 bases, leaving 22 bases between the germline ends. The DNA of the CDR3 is TGCGCCAGCAGTGAGGTTGGAGATCGGGATGTCGATGATGAAAAACTGTTTTTT. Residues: CASSEVGDRDVDDEKLFF.

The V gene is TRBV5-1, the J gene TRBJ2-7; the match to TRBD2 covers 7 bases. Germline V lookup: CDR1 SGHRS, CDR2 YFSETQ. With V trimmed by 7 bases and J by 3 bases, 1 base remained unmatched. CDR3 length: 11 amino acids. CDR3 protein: CASGEGYEQYF. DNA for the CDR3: TGCGCCAGCGGGGAGGGCTACGAGCAGTACTTC.

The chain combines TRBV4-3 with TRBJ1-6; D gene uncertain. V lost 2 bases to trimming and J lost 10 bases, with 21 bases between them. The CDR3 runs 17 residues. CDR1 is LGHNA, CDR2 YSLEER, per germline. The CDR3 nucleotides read TGCGCCAGCAGCCAACTCCTCGACGGGAGGGTGGACTCACCCCTCCACTTT. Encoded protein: CASSQLLDGRVDSPLHF.

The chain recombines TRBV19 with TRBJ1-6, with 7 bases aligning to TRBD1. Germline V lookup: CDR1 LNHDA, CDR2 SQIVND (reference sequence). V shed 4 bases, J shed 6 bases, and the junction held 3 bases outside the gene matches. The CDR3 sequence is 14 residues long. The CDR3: CASSRSGGNSPLHF. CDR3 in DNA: TGTGCCAGTAGTAGGTCAGGGGGTAATTCACCCCTCCACTTT. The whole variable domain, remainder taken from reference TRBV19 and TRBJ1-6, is DGGITQSPKYLFRKEGQNVTLSCEQNLNHDAMYWYRQDPGQGLRLIYYSQIVNDFQKGDIAEGYSVSREKKESFPLTVTSAQKNPTAFYLCASSRSGGNSPLHFGNGTRLTVT.

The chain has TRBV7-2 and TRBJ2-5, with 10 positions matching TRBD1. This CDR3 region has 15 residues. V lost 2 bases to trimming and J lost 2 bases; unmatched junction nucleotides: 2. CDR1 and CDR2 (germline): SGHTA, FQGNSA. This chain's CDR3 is CASSLQGQGQETQYF. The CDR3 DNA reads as TGTGCCAGCAGCTTACAGGGACAGGGGCAAGAGACCCAGTACTTC.